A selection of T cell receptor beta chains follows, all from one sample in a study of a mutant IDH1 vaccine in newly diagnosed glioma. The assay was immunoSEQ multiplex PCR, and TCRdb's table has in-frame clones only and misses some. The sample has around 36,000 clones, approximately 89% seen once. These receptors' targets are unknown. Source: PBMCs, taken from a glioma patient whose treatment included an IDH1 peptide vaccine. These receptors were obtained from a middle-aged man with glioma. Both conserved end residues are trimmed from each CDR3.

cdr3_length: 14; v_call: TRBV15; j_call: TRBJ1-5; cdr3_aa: ATSRDRPGGNQPQH
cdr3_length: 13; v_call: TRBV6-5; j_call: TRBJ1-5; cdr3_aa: ASSRGSNSNQPQH
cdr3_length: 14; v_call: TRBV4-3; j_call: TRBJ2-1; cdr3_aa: ASSQDRAGAYNEQF
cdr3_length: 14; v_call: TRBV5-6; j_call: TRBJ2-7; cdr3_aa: ASSLLTGENLYEQY
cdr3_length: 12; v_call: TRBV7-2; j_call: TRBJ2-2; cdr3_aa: ASRGDRAVGELF
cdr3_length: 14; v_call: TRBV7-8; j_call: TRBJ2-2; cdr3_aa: ASSLDGGSNTGELF
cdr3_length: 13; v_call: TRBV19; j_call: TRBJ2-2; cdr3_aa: ASTWTGTNTGELF
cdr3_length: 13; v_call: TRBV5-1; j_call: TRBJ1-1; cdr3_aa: ASSLSTGRGPEAF
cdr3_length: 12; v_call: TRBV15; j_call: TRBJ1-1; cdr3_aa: ATSIQARDTEAF
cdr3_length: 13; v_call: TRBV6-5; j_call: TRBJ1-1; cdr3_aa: ASSWTGGLGTEAF
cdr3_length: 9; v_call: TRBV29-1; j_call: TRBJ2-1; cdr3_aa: SVERLNEQF
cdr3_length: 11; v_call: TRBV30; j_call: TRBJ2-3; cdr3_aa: AWSVNSADTQY
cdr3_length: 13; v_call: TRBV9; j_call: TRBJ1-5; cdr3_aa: ASSVEGRHNQPQH
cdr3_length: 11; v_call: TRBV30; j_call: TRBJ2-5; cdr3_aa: AWSTGGTETQY
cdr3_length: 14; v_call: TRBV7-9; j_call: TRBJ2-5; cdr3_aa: ASSLVGGSRGETQY
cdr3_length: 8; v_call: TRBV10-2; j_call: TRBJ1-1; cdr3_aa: ASRDTEAF
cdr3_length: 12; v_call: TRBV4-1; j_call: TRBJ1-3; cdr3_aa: ASSQTGFGNTIY
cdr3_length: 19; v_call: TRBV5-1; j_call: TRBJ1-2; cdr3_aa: ASSGGSEARPHHPSSYGYT
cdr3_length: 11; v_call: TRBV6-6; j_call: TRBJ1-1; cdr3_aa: ASSSQGYTEAF
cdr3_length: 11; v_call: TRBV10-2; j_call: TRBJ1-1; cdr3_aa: ASQQGRNTEAF
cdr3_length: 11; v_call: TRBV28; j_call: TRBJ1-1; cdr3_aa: ASSPHRLGRAF
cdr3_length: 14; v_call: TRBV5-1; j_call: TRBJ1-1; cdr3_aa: ASSLQGTGLNTEAF
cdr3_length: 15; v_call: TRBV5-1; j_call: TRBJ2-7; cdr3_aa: ASSARTSGRAEREQY
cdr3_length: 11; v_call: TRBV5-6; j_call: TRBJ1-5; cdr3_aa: ASSLGSNQPQH
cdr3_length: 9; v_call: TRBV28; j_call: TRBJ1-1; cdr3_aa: ASRESTEAF
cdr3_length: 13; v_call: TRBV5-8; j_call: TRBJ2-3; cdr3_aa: ASSLRQILTDTQY
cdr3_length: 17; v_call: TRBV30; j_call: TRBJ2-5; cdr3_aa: AWSGSGPRRSGQRETQY
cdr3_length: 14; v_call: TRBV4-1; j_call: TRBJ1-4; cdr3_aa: ASSHRVQGVNEKLF
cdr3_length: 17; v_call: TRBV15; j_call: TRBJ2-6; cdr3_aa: ATSRAQGVFLSGANVLT
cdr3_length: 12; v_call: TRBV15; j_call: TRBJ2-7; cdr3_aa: ATSRESRTYEQY
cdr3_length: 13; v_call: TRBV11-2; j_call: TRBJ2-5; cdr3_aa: ASSTLQGTVETQY
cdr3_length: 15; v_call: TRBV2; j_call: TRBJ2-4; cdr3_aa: ASSADSVPIAKNIQY
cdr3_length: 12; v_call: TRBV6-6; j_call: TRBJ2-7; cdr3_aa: ASSSPSSHLEQY
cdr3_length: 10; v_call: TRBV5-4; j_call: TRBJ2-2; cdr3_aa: AIPTGPGELF
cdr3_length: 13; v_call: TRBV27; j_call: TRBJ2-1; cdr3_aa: ASRTSGRGGDEQF
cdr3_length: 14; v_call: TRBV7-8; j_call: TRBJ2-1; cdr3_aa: ASSLVGLSSYNEQF
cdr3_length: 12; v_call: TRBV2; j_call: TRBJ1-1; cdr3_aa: ASRTDLSPSEAF
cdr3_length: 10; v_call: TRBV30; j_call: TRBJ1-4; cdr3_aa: AWKGANEKLF
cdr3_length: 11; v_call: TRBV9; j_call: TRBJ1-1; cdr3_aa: ASSGQMYTEAF
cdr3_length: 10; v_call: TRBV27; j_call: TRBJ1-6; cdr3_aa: ASSFANSPLH
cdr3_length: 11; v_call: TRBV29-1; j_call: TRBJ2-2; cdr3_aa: SVKSLNTGELF
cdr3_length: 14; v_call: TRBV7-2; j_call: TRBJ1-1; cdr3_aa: ASSQDRGLQGTEAF
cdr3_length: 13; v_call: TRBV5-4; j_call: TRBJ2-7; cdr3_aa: ASSLGLAGTYEQY
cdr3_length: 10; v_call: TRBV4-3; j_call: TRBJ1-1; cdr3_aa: ASSQYGGEAF
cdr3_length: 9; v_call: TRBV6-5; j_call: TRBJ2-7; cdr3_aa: ASSTTGPAY
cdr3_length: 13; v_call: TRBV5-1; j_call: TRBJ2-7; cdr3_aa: ASSAFSGRAQEQY